This T cell receptor beta chain was identified during a study of blood T cell repertoires in COVID-19. Study-wide background: Specimens from acute and convalescent COVID-19 originated in the United States, Italy and Spain. The analysed material was cDNA or gDNA that came from T cells, B-cell-depleted T cells, or PBMCs.

This CDR3 contains 14 residues. The V and J ends lost 7 bases and 3 bases respectively, with 15 bases between them. Germline lookup yields CDR1 LNHDA and CDR2 SQIVND (reference sequence). As processed by the authors: Quantification of nucleated cells was approximated via reference gene primer amplification. Libraries were prepared by immunoSEQ multiplex PCR; TCRdb keeps only in-frame clonotypes and omits some of them. That table furnishes V, J and clone size, whereas the DNA furnished D and trimming. The table has around 250,000 clones, more than 75% seen once. The receptor comes from a man in his forties or fifties with active or convalescent COVID-19. Input material: peripheral blood. The chain links TRBV19 to TRBJ1-2; D is possibly TRBD1 (6 bases). Here the CDR3 DNA reads TGTGCCAGTAAAACCACAGGGTCTTACTATGGCTACACCTTC. Amino acids: CASKTTGSYYGYTF.